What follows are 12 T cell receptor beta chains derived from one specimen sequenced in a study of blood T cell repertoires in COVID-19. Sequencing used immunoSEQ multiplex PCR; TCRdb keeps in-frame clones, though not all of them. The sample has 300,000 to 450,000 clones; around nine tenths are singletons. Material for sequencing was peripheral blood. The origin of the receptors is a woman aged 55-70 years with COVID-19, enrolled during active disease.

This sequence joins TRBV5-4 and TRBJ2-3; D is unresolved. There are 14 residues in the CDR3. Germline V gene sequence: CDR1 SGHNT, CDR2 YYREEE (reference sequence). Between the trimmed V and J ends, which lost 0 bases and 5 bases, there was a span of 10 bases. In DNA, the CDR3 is TGTGCCAGCAGCTTGGCGTCCGGTGGAGATACGCAGTATTTT. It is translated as CASSLASGGDTQYF.

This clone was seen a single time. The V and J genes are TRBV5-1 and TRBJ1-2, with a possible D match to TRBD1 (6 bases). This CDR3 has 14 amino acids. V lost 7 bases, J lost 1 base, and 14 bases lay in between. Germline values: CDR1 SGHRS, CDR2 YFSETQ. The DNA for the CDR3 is TGCGCCAGCTCCCCGGACAGTAGTAACTATGGCTACACCTTC. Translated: CASSPDSSNYGYTF.

The DNA for the CDR3 is TGTGCCAGCAGCCCCCCCCTAGGGGGGGTCGGGGAGCTGTTTTTT. It translates to CASSPPLGGVGELFF. The chain has TRBV9 and TRBJ2-2; a weak D match, TRBD2 (7 bases). V lost 4 bases and J lost 7, with 17 bases in between. CDR3 size: 15 residues. Germline CDR1 is SGDLS and CDR2 is YYNGEE.

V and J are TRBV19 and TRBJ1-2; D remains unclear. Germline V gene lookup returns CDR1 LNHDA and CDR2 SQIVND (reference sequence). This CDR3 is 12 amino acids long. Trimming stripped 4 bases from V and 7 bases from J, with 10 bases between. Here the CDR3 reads CASSKVQVGYTF. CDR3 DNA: TGTGCCAGTAGTAAGGTCCAGGTTGGCTACACCTTC.

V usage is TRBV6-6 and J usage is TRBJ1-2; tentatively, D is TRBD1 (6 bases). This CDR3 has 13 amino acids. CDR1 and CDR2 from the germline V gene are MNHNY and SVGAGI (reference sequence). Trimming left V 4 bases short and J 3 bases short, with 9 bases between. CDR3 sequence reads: CASSSGADYGYTF. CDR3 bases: TGTGCCAGCAGTTCAGGGGCTGACTATGGCTACACCTTC.

CDR3 nucleotide sequence: TGTGCCAGTAGTTTCTCCTCTGGGGCCAACGTCCTGACTTTC. Amino acid sequence: CASSFSSGANVLTF. The V and J genes are TRBV19 and TRBJ2-6, with D hard to call. Germline-derived CDR1 and CDR2 are LNHDA and SQIVND (reference sequence). There are 14 residues in the CDR3. Trimming took 5 bases from V and 0 from J, leaving 5 bases between them.

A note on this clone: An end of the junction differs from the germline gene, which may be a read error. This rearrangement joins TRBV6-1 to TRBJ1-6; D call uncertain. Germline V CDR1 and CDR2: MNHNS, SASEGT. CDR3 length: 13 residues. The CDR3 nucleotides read TGTGCCAGCAGGGAAGAGAGGAATTCACCCCTCCACTTT. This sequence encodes CASREERNSPLHF.

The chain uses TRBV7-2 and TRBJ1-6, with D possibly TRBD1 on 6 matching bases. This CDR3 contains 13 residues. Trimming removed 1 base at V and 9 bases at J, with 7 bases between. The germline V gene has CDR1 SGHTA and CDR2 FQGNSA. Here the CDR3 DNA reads TGTGCCAGCAGCTTAGAAGGGGGTTCACCCCTCCACTTT. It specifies CASSLEGGSPLHF.

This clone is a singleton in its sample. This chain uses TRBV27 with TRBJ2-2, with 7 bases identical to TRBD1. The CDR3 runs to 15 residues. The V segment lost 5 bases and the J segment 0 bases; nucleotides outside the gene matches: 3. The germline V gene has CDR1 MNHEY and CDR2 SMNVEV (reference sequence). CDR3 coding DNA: TGTGCCAGCAGTAGGGACAGTGCGAACACCGGGGAGCTGTTTTTT. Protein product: CASSRDSANTGELFF.

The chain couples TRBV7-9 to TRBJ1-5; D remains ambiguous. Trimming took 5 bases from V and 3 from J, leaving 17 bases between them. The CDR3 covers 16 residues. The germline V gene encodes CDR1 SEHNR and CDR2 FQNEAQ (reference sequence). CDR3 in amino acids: CASSRTRSDLNQPQHF. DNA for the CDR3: TGTGCCAGCAGCCGTACCAGGTCAGATCTCAATCAGCCCCAGCATTTT.

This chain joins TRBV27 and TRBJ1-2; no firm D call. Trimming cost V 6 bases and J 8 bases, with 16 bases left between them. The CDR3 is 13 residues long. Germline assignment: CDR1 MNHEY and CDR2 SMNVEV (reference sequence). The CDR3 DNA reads TGTGCCAGCAGGTTTCTTGCGTCCTGGGGCTACACCTTC. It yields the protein CASRFLASWGYTF.

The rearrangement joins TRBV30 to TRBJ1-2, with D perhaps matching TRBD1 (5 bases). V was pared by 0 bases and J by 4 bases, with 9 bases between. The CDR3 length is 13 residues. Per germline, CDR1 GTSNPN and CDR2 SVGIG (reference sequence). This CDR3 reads CAWSVGAVYGYTF. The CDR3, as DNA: TGTGCCTGGAGTGTAGGGGCAGTCTATGGCTACACCTTC.